The rows below give T cell receptor beta chains drawn from one sample of a study of spatial heterogeneity in lung cancer. Using its own MiXCR run on the 5' RACE reads, TCRdb lists one record per CDR3 protein. The sample yields 35,000 to 45,000 distinct CDR3 sequences, about 7% seen once. The sequencing here drew on PBMCs, taken at surgery. Receptors were obtained from a female donor with early-stage non-small cell lung cancer. Both conserved end residues are part of each CDR3. The order of the fields is J gene, V gene, CDR3 protein.

TRBJ2-5	TRBV5-1	CASSAQGREETQYF
TRBJ1-5	TRBV10-3	CAISVDRDQPQHF
TRBJ2-1	TRBV6-2/TRBV6-3	CASSWDHYNEQFF
TRBJ1-1	TRBV18	CASSPPGRENTEAFF
TRBJ2-5	TRBV20-1	CSARGGAGETQYF
TRBJ1-5	TRBV12-5	CASGATRDGNQPQHF
TRBJ2-7	TRBV5-1	CASSPTGDSYEQYF
TRBJ2-7	TRBV5-1	CASPDQGYEQYF
TRBJ2-3	TRBV2	CASSSLSPTDTQYF
TRBJ2-2	TRBV5-1	CASSPRFGELFF
TRBJ1-1	TRBV12-3/TRBV12-4	CASSLLENTEAFF
TRBJ2-7	TRBV5-1	CASSFGLAGGPSGLYF
TRBJ2-3	TRBV10-2	CASSESGASGRDTQYF
TRBJ1-3	TRBV28	CASMGGRGNTIYF
TRBJ2-7	TRBV20-1	CSAFRLAIYEQYF
TRBJ2-1	TRBV20-1	CSADQYNEQFF
TRBJ2-2	TRBV7-7	CASSQGAGELFF
TRBJ2-1	TRBV29-1	CSGVSGSSYNEQFF
TRBJ1-5	TRBV12-3/TRBV12-4	CASSPDHQPQHF
TRBJ1-1	TRBV5-6	CASSLGGTGAFNTEAFF
TRBJ2-3	TRBV27	CASSLGGSPTDTQYF
TRBJ1-5	TRBV27	CASSWGMGQGNEGNQPQHF
TRBJ2-3	TRBV7-8	CASSLGGLAGWGSTDTQYF
TRBJ2-7	TRBV20-1	CSAREKVYEQYF
TRBJ2-1	TRBV7-2	CASGPLGTGGPRSSYNEQFF
TRBJ1-2	TRBV7-2	CASNSRGGYGYTF
TRBJ2-3	TRBV18	CASSDRDTQYF
TRBJ2-7	TRBV11-2	CASQTGTRGNEQYF
TRBJ2-1	TRBV20-1	CSASPWGTSGGRREQFF
TRBJ2-6	TRBV7-2	CASSLFGPYEANVLTF
TRBJ2-3	TRBV12-3/TRBV12-4	CASSLGYSTDTQYF
TRBJ2-3	TRBV10-2	CASLRDTQYF
TRBJ1-2	TRBV11-2	CASSLLYGTGYTF
TRBJ2-7	TRBV11-2	CASSSGTVKSEQYF
TRBJ1-6	TRBV20-1	CSASRGRTGGFNSPLHF
TRBJ2-2	TRBV30	CAWSWGIGGELFF
TRBJ2-2	TRBV20-1	CSARDIPGTANTGELFF
TRBJ2-1	TRBV3-1	CASSQDQGLEQFF
TRBJ1-2	TRBV7-2	CASSSTGGALNYGYTF
TRBJ2-5	TRBV5-1	CASSLAGRGLPQETQYF
TRBJ1-3	TRBV7-3	CASSSPRGNTIYF
TRBJ2-3	TRBV11-3	CASSTETETDTQYF
TRBJ2-7	TRBV7-2	CASSSTGGEQYF
TRBJ2-1	TRBV5-1	CASSYLANNEQFF
TRBJ2-1	TRBV11-3	CASGRGVAGGYNEQFF
TRBJ1-5	TRBV9	CASSVATGAGSDQPQHF
TRBJ1-4	TRBV7-2	CASSAAGWSEKLFF
TRBJ2-1	TRBV24-1	CATSDTTGTSGGLSHNEQFF
TRBJ2-3	TRBV20-1	CSARPWDDTQYF
TRBJ2-3	TRBV7-2	CASSFGAAGTDTQYF